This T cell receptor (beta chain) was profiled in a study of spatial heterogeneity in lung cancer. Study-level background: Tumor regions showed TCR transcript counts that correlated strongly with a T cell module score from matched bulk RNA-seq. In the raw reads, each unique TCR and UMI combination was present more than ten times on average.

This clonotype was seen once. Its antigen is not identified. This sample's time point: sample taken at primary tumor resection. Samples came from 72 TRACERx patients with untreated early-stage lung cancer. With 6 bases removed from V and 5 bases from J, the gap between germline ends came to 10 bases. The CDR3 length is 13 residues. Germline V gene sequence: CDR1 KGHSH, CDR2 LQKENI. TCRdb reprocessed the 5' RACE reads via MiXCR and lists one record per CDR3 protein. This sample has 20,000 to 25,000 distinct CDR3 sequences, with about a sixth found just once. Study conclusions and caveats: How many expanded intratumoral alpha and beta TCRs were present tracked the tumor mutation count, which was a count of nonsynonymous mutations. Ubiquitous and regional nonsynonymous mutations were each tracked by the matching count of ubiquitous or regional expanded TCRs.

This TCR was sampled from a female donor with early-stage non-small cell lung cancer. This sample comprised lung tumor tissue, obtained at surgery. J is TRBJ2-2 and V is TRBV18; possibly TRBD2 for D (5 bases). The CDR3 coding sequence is TGTGCCAGCTCCGCAGAGCGGACCGGGGAGCTGTTTTTT. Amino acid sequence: CASSAERTGELFF.